The source of this T cell receptor (beta chain) is a study of control samples from healthy donors and cancer patients. This CDR3 contains 17 residues. V was shortened by 0 bases and J by 1 base, with 12 bases between the two germline ends. Here immunoSEQ multiplex PCR was the method, and the copy in TCRdb shows in-frame clones only, minus some. The data show approximately 50,000 clones, with 80% to 90% seen just once and approximately 12% held by the top ten. The TCR sequence derives from an older woman with lung cancer. The V gene is TRBV23-1, the J gene TRBJ2-2; perhaps TRBD1 as D (6 bases). TRBV23-1 is assigned to the ORF class and has an uncertain function. Sequences were obtained from PBMCs. The CDR3 DNA sequence: TGCGCCAGCAGTCAATCAATGACAGGCGTGAACACCGGGGAGCTGTTTTTT. Encoded protein: CASSQSMTGVNTGELFF.